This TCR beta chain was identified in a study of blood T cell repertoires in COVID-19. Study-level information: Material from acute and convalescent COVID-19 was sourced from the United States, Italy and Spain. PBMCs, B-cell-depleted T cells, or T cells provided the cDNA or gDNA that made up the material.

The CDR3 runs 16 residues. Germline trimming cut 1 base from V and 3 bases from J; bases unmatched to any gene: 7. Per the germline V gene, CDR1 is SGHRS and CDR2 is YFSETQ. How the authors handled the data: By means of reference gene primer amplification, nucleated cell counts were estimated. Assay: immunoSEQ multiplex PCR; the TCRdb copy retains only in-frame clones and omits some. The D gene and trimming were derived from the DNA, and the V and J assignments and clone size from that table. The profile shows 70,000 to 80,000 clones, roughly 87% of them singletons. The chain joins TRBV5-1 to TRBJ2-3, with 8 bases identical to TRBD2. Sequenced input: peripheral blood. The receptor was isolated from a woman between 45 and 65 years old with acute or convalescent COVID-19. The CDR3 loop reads CASSLLSSGATDTQYF. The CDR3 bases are TGCGCCAGCAGCTTGCTTAGTAGCGGGGCGACAGATACGCAGTATTTT.